The sequence of this T cell receptor (beta chain) was determined in a study of T-cell reconstitution after alpha-beta-depleted transplantation in children (TCRdb year 2016). About the investigation overall: The study quantitatively tracked T-cell immune reconstitution after TCRalphabeta/CD19-depleted allogeneic hematopoietic cell transplantation in children using TCR repertoire profiling.

The CDR3 numbers 16 residues from cysteine through phenylalanine. Looking up the germline V gene yields CDR1 SGHAT and CDR2 FQNNGV. What the work shows at the level of the full study, not this receptor alone: The high TCRbeta diversity at day 60 in some patients was ascribed to recipient T cells and intrathymic progenitors that had survived conditioning. The apparently early alphabetaT-cell count recovery about two months after transplant was reportedly dependent on only several hundred rapidly expanded clones derived from non-depleted graft cells. The frequencies of hyperexpanded clones fell over the following months, and after one year, T-cell counts and TCRbeta diversity were mostly attributed to newly produced T cells.

Points on this clonotype: It has no known antigen specificity. No DNA is shown, since the ends of the CDR3 on it are uncertain; the CDR3 is the one TCRdb lists.

The sample's treatment or condition label, in plain terms: allogeneic hematopoietic cell transplantation with graft depleted of TCRalphabeta T cells and CD19 B cells. Transplant recipients were children who received TCRalphabeta/CD19-depleted allogeneic hematopoietic cell grafts. Library creation used PCR. Sequencing used an Illumina HiSeq 2500. TCR library preparation used molecular barcoding, with unique molecular identifiers applied to normalize quantification of the TCRbeta repertoire. Using fastp at Q25 and MiXCR, TCRdb reprocessed the public reads and kept productive beta chains. Under each unique CDR3 protein, matching rows form one entry showing the most common genes and DNA. Recorded for this sample are hundreds of thousands of distinct CDR3 sequences; approximately 14% of them occurred a single time. The ten largest clonotypes hold about 0.79% of the sample.

The V and J segments used are TRBV11-2 and TRBJ1-4; the DNA was not compared with TRBD1, the D call given in the table. This specimen was PBMCs, taken before TCRalphabeta/CD19-depleted stem cell transplant. The sequence was obtained from a girl under 10 years old with congenital amegakaryocytic thrombocytopenia, due to receive a stem cell transplant. The CDR3 region has the sequence CASSLVSGRANEKLFF.